The rows below give T cell receptor beta chains drawn from one sample of a study of beta chain features in type 1 diabetes. Clones were read by immunoSEQ multiplex PCR, and TCRdb kept only the in-frame ones, dropping some. The table has more than 250,000 clones, approximately 16% seen once. Sequencing input: naive CD4+ T cells from blood. Every receptor here comes from a man younger than 35 with type 1 diabetes. CDR3s include the opening cysteine and the closing phenylalanine or tryptophan. A D gene is named only where the DNA matches it firmly. Rows give clone size only sometimes, using once, few, many, or a class for an expanded clone.

CDR3aa | CDR3nt | j_gene | abundance | d_gene | v_gene
CSVALKGVGTEAFF | TGCAGCGTTGCGCTTAAGGGAGTAGGCACTGAAGCTTTCTTT | TRBJ1-1 | few | - | TRBV29-1
CSVEGELGTGNTGELFF | TGCAGCGTTGAGGGGGAGTTAGGGACAGGGAACACCGGGGAGCTGTTTTTT | TRBJ2-2 | few | TRBD1 | TRBV29-1
CASSPSSWPDTQYF | TGTGCCAGCAGCCCTTCTAGCTGGCCAGATACGCAGTATTTT | TRBJ2-3 | few | - | TRBV9
CASSPGTSGKSTDTQYF | TGCGCCAGCAGCCCGGGGACTAGCGGGAAGAGCACAGATACGCAGTATTTT | TRBJ2-3 | few | TRBD2 | TRBV5-1
CASSARQGSEAFF | TGTGCCAGCAGTGCCAGACAGGGGTCTGAAGCTTTCTTT | TRBJ1-1 | - | TRBD1 | TRBV27
CASSSTRDTVAKNIQYF | TGTGCCAGCAGCTCCACCCGGGACACCGTAGCCAAAAACATTCAGTACTTC | TRBJ2-4 | few | - | TRBV7-9
CASSPLRRLKHVSYNEQFF | TGTGCCAGCAGCCCATTGCGTCGACTAAAGCACGTCTCCTACAATGAGCAGTTCTTC | TRBJ2-1 | once | - | TRBV7-2
CASSLVGLGSGGRKTQYF | TGTGCCAGCAGCTTAGTGGGATTGGGGAGCGGGGGAAGGAAGACCCAGTACTTC | TRBJ2-5 | - | TRBD2 | TRBV7-8
CASSQEPAHRGFEQFF | TGCGCCAGCAGCCAAGAGCCAGCGCATCGGGGGTTTGAGCAGTTCTTC | TRBJ2-1 | few | - | TRBV4-3
CASSPGLAGGPWETQYF | TGTGCCAGCAGTCCAGGACTAGCGGGAGGGCCTTGGGAGACCCAGTACTTC | TRBJ2-5 | few | TRBD2 | TRBV28